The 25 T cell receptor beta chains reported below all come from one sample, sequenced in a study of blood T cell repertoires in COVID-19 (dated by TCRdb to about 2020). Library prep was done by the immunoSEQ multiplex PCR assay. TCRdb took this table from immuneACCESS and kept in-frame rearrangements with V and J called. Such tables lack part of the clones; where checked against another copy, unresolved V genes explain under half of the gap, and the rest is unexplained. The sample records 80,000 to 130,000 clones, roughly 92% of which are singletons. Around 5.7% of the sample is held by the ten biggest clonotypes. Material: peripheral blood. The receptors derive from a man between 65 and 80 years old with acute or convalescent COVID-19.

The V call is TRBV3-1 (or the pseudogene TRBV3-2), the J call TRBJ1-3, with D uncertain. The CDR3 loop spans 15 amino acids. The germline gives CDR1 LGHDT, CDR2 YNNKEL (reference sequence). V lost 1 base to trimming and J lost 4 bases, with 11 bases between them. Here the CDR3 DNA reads TGTGCCAGCAGCCAAGCCCCAGGTTCCGGAAACACCATATATTTT. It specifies CASSQAPGSGNTIYF.

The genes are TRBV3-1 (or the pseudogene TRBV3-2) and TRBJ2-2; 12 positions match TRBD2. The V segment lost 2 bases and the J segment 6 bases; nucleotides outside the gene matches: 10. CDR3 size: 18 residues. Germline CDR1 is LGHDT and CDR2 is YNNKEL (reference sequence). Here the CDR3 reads CASSQSTPSGRAAGELFF. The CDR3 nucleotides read TGTGCCAGCAGCCAAAGTACCCCTAGCGGGAGGGCCGCCGGGGAGCTGTTTTTT.

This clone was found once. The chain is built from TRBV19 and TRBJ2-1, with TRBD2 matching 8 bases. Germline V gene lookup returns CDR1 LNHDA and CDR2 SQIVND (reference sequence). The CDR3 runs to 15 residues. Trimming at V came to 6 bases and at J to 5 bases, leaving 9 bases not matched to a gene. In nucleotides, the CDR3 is TGTGCCAGTAGCCCTCGGGGGGGGAGTAACAATGAGCAGTTCTTC. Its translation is CASSPRGGSNNEQFF.

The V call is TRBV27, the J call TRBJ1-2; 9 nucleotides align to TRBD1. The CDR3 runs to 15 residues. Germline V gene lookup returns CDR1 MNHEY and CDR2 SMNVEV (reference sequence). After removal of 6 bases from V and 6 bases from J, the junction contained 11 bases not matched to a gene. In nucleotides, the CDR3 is TGTGCCAGCAGGGGGCTCGGGACAGGGACCGATGGCTACACCTTC. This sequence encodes CASRGLGTGTDGYTF.

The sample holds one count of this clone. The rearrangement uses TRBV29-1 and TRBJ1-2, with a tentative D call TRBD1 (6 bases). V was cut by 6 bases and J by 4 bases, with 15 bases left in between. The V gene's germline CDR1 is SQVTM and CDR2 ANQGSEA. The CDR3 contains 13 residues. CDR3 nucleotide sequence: TGCAGCGTCGCTCCAACAGGGAGCTATGGCTACACCTTC. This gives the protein CSVAPTGSYGYTF.

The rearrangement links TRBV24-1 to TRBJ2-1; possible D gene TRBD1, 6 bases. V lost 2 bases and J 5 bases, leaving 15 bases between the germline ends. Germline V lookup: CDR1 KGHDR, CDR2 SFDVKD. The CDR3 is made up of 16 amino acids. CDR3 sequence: CATSDSVQGSHNEQFF. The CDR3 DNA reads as TGTGCCACCAGTGATTCCGTACAGGGATCCCACAATGAGCAGTTCTTC.

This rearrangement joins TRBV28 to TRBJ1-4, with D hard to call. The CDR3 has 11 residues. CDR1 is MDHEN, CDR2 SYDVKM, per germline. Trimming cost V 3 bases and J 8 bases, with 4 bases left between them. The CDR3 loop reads CASSFYEKLFF. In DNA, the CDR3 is TGTGCCAGCAGTTTCTACGAAAAACTGTTTTTT.

The CDR3 here is CASGHSNTEAFF. The CDR3 DNA reads as TGTGCCAGTGGGCATTCGAACACTGAAGCTTTCTTT. The genes are TRBV11-2 and TRBJ1-1, with no clear D. Trimming took off 9 bases at V and 1 base at J, with 9 bases between the two ends. The germline V gene has CDR1 SGHAT and CDR2 FQNNGV. There are 12 residues in the CDR3.

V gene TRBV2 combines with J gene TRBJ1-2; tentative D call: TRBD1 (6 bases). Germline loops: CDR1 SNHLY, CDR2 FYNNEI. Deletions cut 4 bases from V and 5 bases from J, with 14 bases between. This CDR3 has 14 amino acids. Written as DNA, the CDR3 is TGTGCCAGCAGTGCCCTCACCGGACAGTATGGCTACACCTTC. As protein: CASSALTGQYGYTF. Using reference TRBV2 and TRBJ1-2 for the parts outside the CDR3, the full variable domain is EPEVTQTPSHQVTQMGQEVILRCVPISNHLYFYWYRQILGQKVEFLVSFYNNEISEKSEIFDDQFSVERPDGSNFTLKIRSTKLEDSAMYFCASSALTGQYGYTFGSGTRLTVV.

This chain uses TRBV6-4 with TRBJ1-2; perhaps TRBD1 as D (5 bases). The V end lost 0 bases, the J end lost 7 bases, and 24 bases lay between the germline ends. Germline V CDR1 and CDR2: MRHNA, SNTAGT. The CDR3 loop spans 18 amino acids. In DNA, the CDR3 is TGTGCCAGCAGTGACTCGAGTCAGGCAGGGTGGGGATCTACTGGCTACACCTTC. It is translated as CASSDSSQAGWGSTGYTF.

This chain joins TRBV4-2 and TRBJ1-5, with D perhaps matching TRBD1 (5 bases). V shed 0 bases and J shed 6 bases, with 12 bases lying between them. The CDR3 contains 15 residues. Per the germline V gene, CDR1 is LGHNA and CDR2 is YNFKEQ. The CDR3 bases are TGTGCCAGCAGCCAAGATCTGAGGGGAGGTCAGCCCCAGCATTTT. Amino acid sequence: CASSQDLRGGQPQHF.

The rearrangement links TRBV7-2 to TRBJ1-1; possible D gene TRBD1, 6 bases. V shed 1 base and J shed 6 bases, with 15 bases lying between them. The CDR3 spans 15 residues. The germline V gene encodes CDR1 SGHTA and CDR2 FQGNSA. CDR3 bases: TGTGCCAGCAGCTTAGGTAGAGGGGGGGGCTCTGAAGCTTTCTTT. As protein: CASSLGRGGGSEAFF.

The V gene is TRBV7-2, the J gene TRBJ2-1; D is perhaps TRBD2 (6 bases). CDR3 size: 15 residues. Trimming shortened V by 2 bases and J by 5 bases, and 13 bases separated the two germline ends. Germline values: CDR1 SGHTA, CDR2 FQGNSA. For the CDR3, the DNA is TGTGCCAGCAGCTTAAGTGCGGGGACCCACAATGAGCAGTTCTTC. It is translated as CASSLSAGTHNEQFF.

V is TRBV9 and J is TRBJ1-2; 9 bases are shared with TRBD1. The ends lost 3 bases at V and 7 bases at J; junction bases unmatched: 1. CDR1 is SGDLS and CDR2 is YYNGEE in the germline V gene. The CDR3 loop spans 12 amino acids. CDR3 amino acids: CASSGDRVGYTF. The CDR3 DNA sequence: TGTGCCAGCAGCGGGGACAGGGTTGGCTACACCTTC.

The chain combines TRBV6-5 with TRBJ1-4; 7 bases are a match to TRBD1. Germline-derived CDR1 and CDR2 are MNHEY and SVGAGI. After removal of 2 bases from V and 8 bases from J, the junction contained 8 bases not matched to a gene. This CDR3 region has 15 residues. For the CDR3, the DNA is TGTGCCAGCAGTTACCGGGACAGTTGGGGCGAAAAACTGTTTTTT. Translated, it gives CASSYRDSWGEKLFF.

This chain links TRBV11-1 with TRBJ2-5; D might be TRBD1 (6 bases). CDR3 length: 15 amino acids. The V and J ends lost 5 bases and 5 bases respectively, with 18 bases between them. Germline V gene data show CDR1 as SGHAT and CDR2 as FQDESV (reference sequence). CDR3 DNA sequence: TGTGCCAGCAGCACCCTAGGGGGTGCTCCTGAGACCCAGTACTTC. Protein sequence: CASSTLGGAPETQYF.

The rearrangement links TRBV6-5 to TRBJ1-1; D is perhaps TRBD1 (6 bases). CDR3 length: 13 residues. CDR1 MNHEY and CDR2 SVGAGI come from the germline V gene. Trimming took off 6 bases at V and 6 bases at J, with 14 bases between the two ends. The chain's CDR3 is CASRNPWGPEAFF. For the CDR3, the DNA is TGTGCCAGCAGAAACCCCTGGGGGCCTGAAGCTTTCTTT.

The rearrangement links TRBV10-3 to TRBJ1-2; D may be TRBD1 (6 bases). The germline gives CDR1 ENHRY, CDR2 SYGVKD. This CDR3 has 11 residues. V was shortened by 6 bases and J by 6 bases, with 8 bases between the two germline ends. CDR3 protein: CAIRAGDGYTF. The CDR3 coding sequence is TGTGCCATCAGGGCAGGGGATGGCTACACCTTC.

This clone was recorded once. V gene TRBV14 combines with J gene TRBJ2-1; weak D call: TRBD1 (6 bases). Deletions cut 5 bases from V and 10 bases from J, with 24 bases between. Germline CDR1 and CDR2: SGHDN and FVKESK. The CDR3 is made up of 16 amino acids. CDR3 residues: CASSGWTVGASGEQFF. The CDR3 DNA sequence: TGTGCCAGCAGCGGCTGGACAGTCGGGGCCTCGGGGGAGCAGTTCTTC.

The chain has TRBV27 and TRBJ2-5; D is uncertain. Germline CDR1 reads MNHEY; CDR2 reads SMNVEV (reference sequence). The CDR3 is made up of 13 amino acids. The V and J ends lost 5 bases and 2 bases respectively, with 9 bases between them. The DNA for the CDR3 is TGTGCCAGCAGTCTCTACGTACAAGAGACCCAGTACTTC. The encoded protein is CASSLYVQETQYF.

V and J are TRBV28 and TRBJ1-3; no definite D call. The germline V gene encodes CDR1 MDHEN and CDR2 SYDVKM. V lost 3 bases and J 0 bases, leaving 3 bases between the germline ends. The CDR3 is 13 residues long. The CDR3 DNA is TGTGCCAGCAGTTTCCTCTCTGGAAACACCATATATTTT. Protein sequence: CASSFLSGNTIYF. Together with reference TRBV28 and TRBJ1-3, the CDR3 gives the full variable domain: DVKVTQSSRYLVKRTGEKVFLECVQDMDHENMFWYRQDPGLGLRLIYFSYDVKMKEKGDIPEGYSVSREKKERFSLILESASTNQTSMYLCASSFLSGNTIYFGEGSWLTVV.

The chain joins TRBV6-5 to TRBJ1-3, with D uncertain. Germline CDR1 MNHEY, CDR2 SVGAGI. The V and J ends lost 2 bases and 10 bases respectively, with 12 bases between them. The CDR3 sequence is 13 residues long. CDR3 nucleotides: TGTGCCAGCAGTTACGGGGAGGTTGGGACCATATATTTT. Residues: CASSYGEVGTIYF.

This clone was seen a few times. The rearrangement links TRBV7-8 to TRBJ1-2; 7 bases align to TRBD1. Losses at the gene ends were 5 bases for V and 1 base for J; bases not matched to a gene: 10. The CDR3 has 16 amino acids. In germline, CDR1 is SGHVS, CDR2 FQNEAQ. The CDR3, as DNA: TGTGCCAGCAGCCCGAAAACAGGGGTTGATAACTATGGCTACACCTTC. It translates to CASSPKTGVDNYGYTF. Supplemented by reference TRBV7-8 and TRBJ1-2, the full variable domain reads GAGVSQSPRYKVAKRGQDVALRCDPISGHVSLFWYQQALGQGPEFLTYFQNEAQLDKSGLPSDRFFAERPEGSVSTLKIQRTQQEDSAVYLCASSPKTGVDNYGYTFGSGTRLTVV.

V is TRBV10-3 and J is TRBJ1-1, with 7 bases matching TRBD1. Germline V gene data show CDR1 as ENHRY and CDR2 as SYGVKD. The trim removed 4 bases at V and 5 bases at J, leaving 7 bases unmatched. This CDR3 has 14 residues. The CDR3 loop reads CAISGIQGRTEAFF. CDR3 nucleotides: TGTGCCATCAGTGGGATACAGGGGAGGACTGAAGCTTTCTTT.

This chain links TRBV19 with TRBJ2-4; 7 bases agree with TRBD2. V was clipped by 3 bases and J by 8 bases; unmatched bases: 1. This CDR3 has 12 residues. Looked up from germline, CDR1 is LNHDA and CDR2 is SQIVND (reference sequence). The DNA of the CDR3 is TGTGCCAGTAGTATTGGGGGGGACATTCAGTACTTC. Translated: CASSIGGDIQYF.